Below, one TCR beta chain is given with its context. The data were taken from a study of blood T cell repertoires in COVID-19. Background on the study: COVID-19 samples collected from the United States, Italy and Spain covered acute and convalescent phases. PBMCs, B-cell-depleted T cells, or T cells provided the cDNA or gDNA that made up the material.

With 3 bases removed from V and 2 bases from J, the gap between germline ends came to 4 bases. The CDR3 loop spans 12 amino acids. Germline V gene data show CDR1 as SEHNR and CDR2 as FQNEAQ (reference sequence). As handled by the study authors: Cell counts per sample came from amplifying reference gene primers. Sequencing was performed with immunoSEQ multiplex PCR; in TCRdb, only in-frame clones are kept and a portion is missing. V and J calls and clone size are as listed in that table; D and trimming were resolved from the DNA. The repertoire holds about 60,000 clones, with roughly 80% as singletons.

The TCR originated in a woman between 65 and 79 years old with acute or convalescent COVID-19. The source material was peripheral blood. The chain couples TRBV7-9 to TRBJ1-2, with D hard to call. The CDR3 region is CASSFVNYGYTF. CDR3 coding DNA: TGTGCCAGCAGCTTCGTAAACTATGGCTACACCTTC.